The entry below gives a single T cell receptor (beta chain) sequence along with its context. The sample is drawn from a study of blood T cell repertoires in COVID-19. Study-wide background: Sources were T cells, B-cell-depleted T cells, or PBMCs; the material itself was cDNA or gDNA.

Libraries were prepared by immunoSEQ multiplex PCR; TCRdb keeps only in-frame clonotypes and omits some of them. In the table there are some 74,000 clones, about 72% of which are singletons. The CDR3 consists of 13 residues. Germline assignment: CDR1 ENHRY and CDR2 SYGVKD. After removal of 4 bases from V and 7 bases from J, the junction contained 6 bases not matched to a gene. J is TRBJ2-7 and V is TRBV10-3, with 8 bases that match TRBD1. The origin of this receptor is a man aged 65 to 79 with active or convalescent COVID-19. Specimen: peripheral blood. This chain's CDR3 is CAISAGQGLEQYF. The CDR3 nucleotides are TGTGCCATCAGTGCCGGACAGGGCCTGGAGCAGTACTTC.